This entry lists 16 T cell receptor beta chains sequenced from one sample in a study of CD8 T cells in ankylosing spondylitis. TCRdb re-called the 5' RACE reads with MiXCR, one entry per CDR3 protein. The table has about 89,000 distinct CDR3 sequences, roughly 27% seen once; the top ten hold around three fifths. Sequenced material: blood, either unsorted or a sorted T cell fraction (not recorded which). Receptors originate from a male donor with ankylosing spondylitis or in good health (not recorded which).

The gene calls are TRBV7-2 and TRBJ1-6, with a possible D match to TRBD1 (6 bases). Deletions cut 5 bases from V and 9 bases from J, with 20 bases between. The CDR3 runs to 16 residues. Germline CDR1 reads SGHTA; CDR2 reads FQGNSA. CDR3 protein: CASSTSTGISGSPLHF. CDR3 in DNA: TGTGCCAGCAGCACCTCTACAGGGATAAGTGGTTCACCCCTCCACTTT.

This sequence joins TRBV12-3 or TRBV12-4 and TRBJ1-1; D not resolved. The germline V and J ends were trimmed by 4 bases and 0 bases, with 12 bases remaining between them. This CDR3 is 15 amino acids long. The CDR3 here is CASSYPWAVNTEAFF. The CDR3 nucleotides read TGTGCCAGCAGTTACCCATGGGCGGTGAACACTGAAGCTTTCTTT.

This clonotype was recorded a few times. The chain recombines TRBV20-1 with TRBJ2-1, with D hard to call. Germline CDR1 is DFQATT and CDR2 is SNEGSKA (reference sequence). Trimming left V 2 bases short and J 6 bases short, with 8 bases between. The CDR3 covers 12 residues. The CDR3 spells CSARKYSNEQFF. In DNA, the CDR3 is TGCAGTGCTAGAAAGTACTCCAATGAGCAGTTCTTC.

The chain recombines TRBV28 with TRBJ1-1; D gene uncertain. The CDR3 has 13 amino acids. The ends were cut back, 2 bases at V and 8 bases at J, with 12 bases in the middle. Germline V gene lookup returns CDR1 MDHEN and CDR2 SYDVKM. The CDR3 coding sequence is TGTGCCAGCAGTTTAGATCTCTCGAGGGAAGCTTTCTTT. This translates into CASSLDLSREAFF.

This chain joins TRBV19 and TRBJ1-5, with D unclear. The V end was cut by 6 bases, the J end by 9 bases, with 12 bases between. CDR1 is LNHDA, CDR2 SQIVND, per germline (reference sequence). This CDR3 spans 12 amino acids. The CDR3 nucleotides read TGTGCCAGTAGCCCACCTCCGGGGCCCCAGCATTTT. It specifies CASSPPPGPQHF.

The rearrangement joins TRBV7-6 to TRBJ2-2, with 10 bases aligning to TRBD1. From germline, CDR1 is SGHVS and CDR2 FNYEAQ. V was clipped by 1 base and J by 6 bases; unmatched bases: 2. The CDR3 sequence is 15 residues long. The DNA for the CDR3 is TGTGCCAGCAGCTTAGAAGACAGGGGGCCCGGGGAGCTGTTTTTT. Protein: CASSLEDRGPGELFF.

This clonotype came up a few times. In nucleotides, the CDR3 is TGCGCCAGCAGCTTGGCCGAGAGCACAGATACGCAGTATTTT. It translates to CASSLAESTDTQYF. The chain carries TRBV5-1 and TRBJ2-3; D unresolved. The CDR3 is 14 residues long. V was shortened by 0 bases and J by 0 bases, with 5 bases between the two germline ends. Germline V lookup: CDR1 SGHRS, CDR2 YFSETQ.

This clonotype showed up just a few times. V and J are TRBV5-6 and TRBJ1-3, with D perhaps TRBD1 (6 bases). Germline CDR1 SGHDT, CDR2 YYEEEE. Trimming shortened V by 5 bases and J by 2 bases, and 11 bases separated the two germline ends. The CDR3 runs to 14 residues. CDR3: CASRRSGAGNTIYF. DNA for the CDR3: TGTGCCAGCAGACGCTCAGGGGCTGGAAACACCATATATTTT.

The gene calls are TRBV12-3 or TRBV12-4 and TRBJ2-5; possibly TRBD2 for D (5 bases). This CDR3 region has 14 residues. V lost 4 bases and J 4 bases, leaving 13 bases between the germline ends. In nucleotides, the CDR3 is TGTGCCAGCAGTTACCGTGGCGGGCGAGAGACCCAGTACTTC. Amino acid sequence: CASSYRGGRETQYF.

This rearrangement joins TRBV4-1 to TRBJ2-2; D is tentatively TRBD1 or TRBD2 (5 bases each). Germline-derived CDR1 and CDR2 are MGHRA and YSYEKL. With 1 base removed from V and 5 bases from J, the gap between germline ends came to 14 bases. The CDR3 is 16 residues long. The CDR3 spells CASSQGDGDRTGELFF. DNA for the CDR3: TGCGCCAGCAGCCAAGGGGATGGGGACCGAACCGGGGAGCTGTTTTTT.

The chain employs TRBV12-3 or TRBV12-4 and TRBJ2-5; TRBD1 or TRBD2 may be the D gene (5 bases each). The germline V and J ends were trimmed by 10 bases and 4 bases, with 19 bases remaining between them. This CDR3 spans 14 amino acids. The CDR3 loop reads CATKRGSRGETQYF. In DNA, the CDR3 is TGTGCCACCAAGAGGGGCAGCCGGGGAGAGACCCAGTACTTC.

This clonotype was detected only a few times. At one boundary the junction diverges from the germline segment, which might be a read error. The chain has TRBV4-1 and TRBJ2-1; TRBD2 matches 8 bases. From germline, CDR1 is MGHRA and CDR2 YSYEKL. This CDR3 contains 14 residues. The CDR3 here is CASSQETSGRARIF. The CDR3 DNA reads TGCGCCAGCAGCCAAGAAACATCCGGGAGGGCCAGGATCTTC.

J is TRBJ2-1 and V is TRBV2; TRBD2 is a possible D gene (6 bases). Between the trimmed V and J ends, which lost 3 bases and 7 bases, there was a span of 16 bases. The CDR3 extends over 15 amino acids. Germline CDR1 and CDR2: SNHLY and FYNNEI. CDR3 region: CASSDGDLGGNEQFF. CDR3 sequence (DNA): TGTGCCAGCAGTGATGGGGATCTCGGGGGAAATGAGCAGTTCTTC.

Concerning this clonotype itself: Compared with germline, one end of the junction differs, possibly owing to a read error. The chain joins TRBV20-1 to TRBJ1-5; D is undetermined. Germline lookup yields CDR1 DFQATT and CDR2 SNEGSKA (reference sequence). This CDR3 comprises 16 residues. CDR3 sequence (DNA): TGCAGTGCTAGAGTGTTACGCCGGCTTGGCAATCAGCCCCAGCATTTC. It codes for CSARVLRRLGNQPQHF.

This clonotype was seen a handful of times. The rearrangement joins TRBV10-3 to TRBJ2-1; D gene ambiguous. Germline V CDR1 and CDR2: ENHRY, SYGVKD. The CDR3 spans 12 residues. V was pared by 2 bases and J by 5 bases, with 4 bases between. The CDR3 nucleotides read TGTGCCATCAGTGAGAGAGACAATGAGCAGTTCTTC. As protein: CAISERDNEQFF.

CDR3 protein: CASSLVVAGTYEQYF. The CDR3, as DNA: TGCGCCAGCAGCTTGGTCGTAGCGGGAACCTACGAGCAGTACTTC. The chain carries TRBV5-1 and TRBJ2-7, with 8 bases aligning to TRBD2. The CDR3 loop spans 15 amino acids. After removal of 0 bases from V and 2 bases from J, the junction contained 4 bases not matched to a gene. Looked up from germline, CDR1 is SGHRS and CDR2 is YFSETQ.